This T cell receptor beta chain was documented in a study of beta chain features in type 1 diabetes. As regards this clone: Its matching antigen is unknown.

Since all of the isolated RNA was reverse transcribed, expressed TCRB transcripts were what got sequenced. It was found that naive, central memory and regulatory T cell samples averaged about 3.5 million reads. Profiling relied on immunoSEQ multiplex PCR, and the TCRdb table lists in-frame clones only, not all of them. This table holds approximately 38,000 clones, about 52% found once. The study, taken as a whole, reports: Insertions at VDJ junctions were less frequent in type 1 diabetes patients. These patients also deleted more nucleotides at the same junctions. Overrepresentation of cells with high TCR expression could result from cDNA sequencing.

This CDR3 region has 13 residues. Germline V gene lookup returns CDR1 GTSNPN and CDR2 SVGIG (reference sequence). V was shortened by 3 bases and J by 4 bases, with 10 bases between the two germline ends. The chain has TRBV30 and TRBJ1-3; D might be TRBD1 (5 bases). This clonotype originated in a woman aged 18-29 years in good health. Sequenced: central memory CD4+ T cells from blood. The CDR3 loop is CAWRDDRGNTIYF. CDR3 bases: TGTGCCTGGAGGGACGACAGAGGAAACACCATATATTTT.